This record covers a single T cell receptor beta chain. The data belong to a study of CD8 T cells in Susac syndrome. Random hexamers were used to reverse transcribe the RNA input (about 0.5 to 1 ug). TCRdb processed the immunoSEQ multiplex PCR reads anew with MiXCR; each CDR3 protein has one entry. The data show approximately 120,000 distinct CDR3 sequences, 90% to 98% seen once. The sample taken for sequencing was CD4+ T cells from PBMCs. The receptor was derived from a human donor in good health.

The CDR3 region is CASSLQGAGAKNIQYF. CDR3 bases: TGTGCCAGCAGCCTACAGGGGGCAGGAGCCAAAAACATTCAGTACTTC. V and J are TRBV3-1 and TRBJ2-4, with 9 bases identical to TRBD1. In germline, CDR1 is LGHDT, CDR2 YNNKEL (reference sequence). This CDR3 is built from 16 residues. The trim removed 4 bases at V and 0 bases at J, leaving 4 bases unmatched.